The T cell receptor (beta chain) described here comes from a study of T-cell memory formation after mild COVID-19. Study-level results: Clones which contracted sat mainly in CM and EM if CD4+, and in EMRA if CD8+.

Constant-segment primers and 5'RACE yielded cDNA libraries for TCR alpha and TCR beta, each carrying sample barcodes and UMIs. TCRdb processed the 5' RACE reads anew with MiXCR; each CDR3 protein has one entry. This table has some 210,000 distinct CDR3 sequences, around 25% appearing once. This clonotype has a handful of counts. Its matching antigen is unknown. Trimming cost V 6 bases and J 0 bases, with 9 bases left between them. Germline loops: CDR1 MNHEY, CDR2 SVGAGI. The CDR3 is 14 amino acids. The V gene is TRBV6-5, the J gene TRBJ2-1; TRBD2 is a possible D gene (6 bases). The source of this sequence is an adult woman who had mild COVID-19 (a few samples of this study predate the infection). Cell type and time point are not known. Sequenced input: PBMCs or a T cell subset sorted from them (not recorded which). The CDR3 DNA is TGTGCCAGCAGCCAAGCGGGCTCCTACAATGAGCAGTTCTTC. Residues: CASSQAGSYNEQFF.